This T cell receptor beta chain was obtained from a study of neurological immune-mediated disorders. This clonotype was detected many times. TCRdb ran MiXCR on the 5' RACE reads and lists one entry per CDR3 protein. The table includes about 27,000 distinct CDR3 sequences, roughly 21% detected once. Sequencing used PBMCs. The TCR originated in a woman between 55 and 75 years old in good health.

The CDR3: CASSQDLWTFSYNEQFF. The CDR3 coding sequence is TGCGCCAGCAGCCAAGATTTGTGGACATTCTCCTACAATGAGCAGTTCTTC. The chain uses TRBV4-3 and TRBJ2-1, with D possibly TRBD1 on 5 matching bases. Per germline, CDR1 LGHNA and CDR2 YSLEER. The CDR3 sequence is 17 residues long. V lost 0 bases and J lost 0, with 12 bases in between.